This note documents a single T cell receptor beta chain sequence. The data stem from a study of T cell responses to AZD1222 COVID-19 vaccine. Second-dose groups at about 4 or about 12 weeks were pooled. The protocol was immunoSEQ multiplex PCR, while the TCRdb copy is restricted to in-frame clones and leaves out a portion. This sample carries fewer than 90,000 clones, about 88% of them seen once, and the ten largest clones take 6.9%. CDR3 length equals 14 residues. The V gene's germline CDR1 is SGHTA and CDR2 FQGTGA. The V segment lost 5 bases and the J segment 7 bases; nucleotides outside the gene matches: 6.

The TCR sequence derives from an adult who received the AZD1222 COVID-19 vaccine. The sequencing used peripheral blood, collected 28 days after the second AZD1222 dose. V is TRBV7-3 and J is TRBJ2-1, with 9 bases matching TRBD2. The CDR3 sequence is CASSLSGSGNEQFF. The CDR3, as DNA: TGTGCCAGCAGCCTTAGCGGGAGCGGGAATGAGCAGTTCTTC.